The 28 T cell receptor beta chains in this list originate from one sample, sequenced in a study of TIL therapy for anti-PD-1-resistant metastatic lung cancer. This was the immunoSEQ v3 assay. Here immunoSEQ multiplex PCR was the method, and the copy in TCRdb shows in-frame clones only, minus some. The sample holds 52,000 or so clones, 75% to 90% seen once. Time point indicated: pre-treatment sample, taken before nivolumab and TIL therapy. Specimen: blood, collected at baseline. The origin of the receptors is a person aged 25 to 85 with non-small cell lung cancer.

This chain joins TRBV29-1 and TRBJ2-3; a possible D gene is TRBD2 (6 bases). V dropped 6 bases and J dropped 11 bases, with 15 bases sitting between them. Germline V lookup: CDR1 SQVTM, CDR2 ANQGSEA. The length of the CDR3 is 11 residues. The chain's CDR3 is CSVIREAGQYF. In DNA form, the CDR3 reads TGCAGCGTAATCAGGGAAGCGGGGCAGTATTTT.

The rearrangement uses TRBV3-1 (or the pseudogene TRBV3-2) and TRBJ2-7, with 7 nucleotides matching TRBD2. CDR3 length: 18 amino acids. Per the germline V gene, CDR1 is LGHDT and CDR2 is YNNKEL (reference sequence). V trimming: 1 base; J trimming: 0 bases; junction bases outside the gene matches: 12. The CDR3 reads CASSQVGGLPGISYEQYF. CDR3 nucleotide sequence: TGTGCCAGCAGCCAAGTGGGGGGACTACCAGGGATCTCCTACGAGCAGTACTTC.

This clone was found once. This chain uses TRBV5-8 with TRBJ1-2; possible D gene TRBD1, 6 bases. V dropped 2 bases and J dropped 8 bases, with 10 bases sitting between them. Germline CDR1 reads SGHTS; CDR2 reads YDEGEE. CDR3 size: 12 residues. CDR3 loop: CASSLTGQGYTF. CDR3 coding DNA: TGTGCCAGCAGCTTAACAGGGCAAGGCTACACCTTC.

This clone appeared a single time. V gene TRBV11-2 combines with J gene TRBJ2-7; 8 bases map to TRBD2. Looked up from germline, CDR1 is SGHAT and CDR2 is FQNNGV. This CDR3 has 14 residues. The V gene end was trimmed by 8 bases and the J gene end by 4 bases; junction bases not matched to a gene: 10. CDR3: CASGVGLAVYEQYF. The CDR3 DNA reads as TGTGCCAGCGGGGTAGGACTAGCTGTTTACGAGCAGTACTTC.

J is TRBJ1-2 and V is TRBV5-5; 10 bases line up with TRBD1. Trimming removed 2 bases from V and 6 bases from J; junction bases left unmatched: 10. CDR3 length equals 16 residues. Germline CDR1 SGHKS, CDR2 YYEKEE (reference sequence). CDR3 bases: TGTGCCAGCAGCTTAACCCGGGACAGGGGTATTCATGGCTACACCTTC. Amino acid sequence: CASSLTRDRGIHGYTF. The entire variable domain, with the rest obtained from reference TRBV5-5 and TRBJ1-2, is as follows: DAGVTQSPTHLIKTRGQQVTLRCSPISGHKSVSWYQQVLGQGPQFIFQYYEKEERGRGNFPDRFSARQFPNYSSELNVNALLLGDSALYLCASSLTRDRGIHGYTFGSGTRLTVV.

The chain is built from TRBV6-1 and TRBJ1-3, with 10 bases identical to TRBD1. Trimming at V came to 3 bases and at J to 4 bases, leaving 6 bases not matched to a gene. This CDR3 region has 16 residues. The germline gives CDR1 MNHNS, CDR2 SASEGT. The CDR3 nucleotides are TGTGCCAGCAGTGAGTGGACAGGGGGGAAAGGAAACACCATATATTTT. This encodes CASSEWTGGKGNTIYF.

This chain uses TRBV5-1 with TRBJ1-1; weak D call: TRBD1 (5 bases). V was clipped by 4 bases and J by 2 bases, with 12 bases between them. There are 14 residues in the CDR3. Germline CDR1 SGHRS, CDR2 YFSETQ. CDR3 loop: CASSLWDRNTEAFF. DNA for the CDR3: TGCGCCAGCAGCCTCTGGGACCGTAACACTGAAGCTTTCTTT. Full variable domain (missing parts from reference TRBV5-1 and TRBJ1-1): KAGVTQTPRYLIKTRGQQVTLSCSPISGHRSVSWYQQTPGQGLQFLFEYFSETQRNKGNFPGRFSGRQFSNSRSEMNVSTLELGDSALYLCASSLWDRNTEAFFGQGTRLTVV.

This clone was seen a few times. The chain recombines TRBV5-8 with TRBJ2-7; 7 bases match TRBD1. This CDR3 spans 15 amino acids. J gave up 1 base and V 2 bases, and 6 bases lay outside the gene matches. The germline gives CDR1 SGHTS, CDR2 YDEGEE. CDR3 sequence reads: CASSLRGQGSYEQYF. The CDR3 DNA is TGTGCCAGCAGCTTAAGGGGGCAAGGATCCTACGAGCAGTACTTC.

This chain connects TRBV7-9 to TRBJ1-4; TRBD1 agrees at 7 bases. V shed 5 bases, J shed 5 bases, and the junction held 8 bases outside the gene matches. This CDR3 is built from 15 residues. Germline CDR1 is SEHNR and CDR2 is FQNEAQ (reference sequence). In DNA form, the CDR3 reads TGTGCCAGCAGCCGCAGACAGGGATTCAATGAAAAACTGTTTTTT. Translated: CASSRRQGFNEKLFF.

The CDR3 DNA follows: TGTGCCAGCAGCTTAGGAGGGCTGAATGAAAAACTGTTTTTT. This gives the protein CASSLGGLNEKLFF. This chain links TRBV7-6 with TRBJ1-4; D unclear. The CDR3 has 14 residues. The germline CDR1 and CDR2 sequences are SGHVS and FNYEAQ. Between the trimmed V and J ends, which lost 1 base and 5 bases, there was a span of 8 bases.

This chain joins TRBV3-1 (or the pseudogene TRBV3-2) and TRBJ2-2; TRBD1 is a possible D gene (7 bases). Trimming stripped 6 bases from V and 4 bases from J, with 18 bases between. Germline V gene data show CDR1 as LGHDT and CDR2 as YNNKEL (reference sequence). This CDR3 contains 16 residues. The CDR3 is CASSLRQGGLTGELFF. The CDR3 nucleotides are TGTGCCAGCAGTCTCAGACAGGGAGGCCTCACCGGGGAGCTGTTTTTT.

V usage is TRBV6-2 or TRBV6-3 and J usage is TRBJ2-7; 8 bases fit TRBD1. Germline-derived CDR1 and CDR2 are MNHEY and SVGEGT. V dropped 5 bases and J dropped 0; count of bases not matched to a gene: 6. This CDR3 has 15 amino acids. The chain's CDR3 is CASSRPGQGSYEQYF. In DNA form, the CDR3 reads TGTGCCAGCAGTCGTCCTGGACAGGGCTCCTACGAGCAGTACTTC.

The chain couples TRBV28 to TRBJ1-6; possibly TRBD1 for D (6 bases). The CDR3 is 12 residues long. Germline V gene sequence: CDR1 MDHEN, CDR2 SYDVKM. The V gene lost 8 bases and the J gene lost 7 bases, with 9 bases spanning the gap. The CDR3 is CASGQNNSPLHF. As DNA, the CDR3 is TGTGCCAGCGGACAGAACAATTCACCCCTCCACTTT.

The chain uses TRBV27 and TRBJ2-3, with 7 bases fitting TRBD1. This CDR3 region has 14 residues. Trimming cost V 6 bases and J 1 base; bases outside gene matches: 4. Germline CDR1 is MNHEY and CDR2 is SMNVEV (reference sequence). The DNA of the CDR3 is TGTGCCAGCAGACGAACAGGGGGCACAGATACGCAGTATTTT. This encodes CASRRTGGTDTQYF.

The chain is built from TRBV7-9 and TRBJ2-2, with unresolved D. Trimming removed 5 bases from V and 4 bases from J, with 8 bases in between. CDR1 and CDR2 (germline): SEHNR, FQNEAQ (reference sequence). The CDR3 is 13 residues long. CDR3 sequence (DNA): TGTGCCAGCAGCCCCCGATTCACCGGGGAGCTGTTTTTT. Translated, it gives CASSPRFTGELFF.

The gene calls are TRBV18 and TRBJ1-4, with D maybe TRBD1 (6 bases). The V gene lost 1 base and the J gene lost 8 bases, with 11 bases spanning the gap. The CDR3 contains 14 residues. Germline lookup yields CDR1 KGHSH and CDR2 LQKENI. Here the CDR3 DNA reads TGTGCCAGCTCACCACTAGCGGGGGGCGAAAAACTGTTTTTT. It encodes CASSPLAGGEKLFF.

J is TRBJ2-1 and V is TRBV29-1; 7 bases map to TRBD2. The CDR3 contains 12 residues. The germline CDR1 and CDR2 sequences are SQVTM and ANQGSEA. CDR3 protein: CRLAGRYNEQFF. In DNA form, the CDR3 reads TGCAGATTAGCGGGTCGCTACAATGAGCAGTTCTTC.

V gene TRBV4-3 combines with J gene TRBJ1-5; D might be TRBD1 (6 bases). The CDR3 has 17 amino acids. V lost 0 bases and J 2 bases, leaving 14 bases between the germline ends. In germline, CDR1 is LGHNA, CDR2 YSLEER. The CDR3 loop reads CASSQDLGKGGNQPQHF. CDR3 sequence (DNA): TGCGCCAGCAGCCAAGATCTTGGAAAGGGGGGCAATCAGCCCCAGCATTTT.

This chain joins TRBV6-5 and TRBJ2-7; D is perhaps TRBD1 (6 bases). V dropped 10 bases and J dropped 1 base, with 17 bases sitting between them. Germline V CDR1 and CDR2: MNHEY, SVGAGI. This CDR3 region has 14 residues. The CDR3: CAIPTGALSYEQYF. CDR3 DNA: TGTGCCATTCCGACAGGCGCATTATCCTACGAGCAGTACTTC.

V gene TRBV6-2 or TRBV6-3 combines with J gene TRBJ1-1; D is ambiguous. This CDR3 comprises 14 residues. V gave up 0 bases and J gave up 1 base, with 6 bases separating them. Germline CDR1 MNHEY, CDR2 SVGEGT. The CDR3 loop reads CASSYSRENTEAFF. The CDR3 DNA reads TGTGCCAGCAGTTACTCGAGGGAGAACACTGAAGCTTTCTTT.

This chain uses TRBV19 with TRBJ2-1; 8 positions agree with TRBD2. This CDR3 comprises 14 residues. Per germline, CDR1 LNHDA and CDR2 SQIVND (reference sequence). V dropped 3 bases and J dropped 9; count of bases not matched to a gene: 7. CDR3 loop: CASSMFAGGGEQFF. The CDR3 bases are TGTGCCAGTAGTATGTTCGCGGGGGGTGGTGAGCAGTTCTTC.

The V and J genes are TRBV7-2 and TRBJ2-5, with 7 positions matching TRBD2. The CDR3 spans 15 residues. The V gene end was trimmed by 5 bases and the J gene end by 3 bases; junction bases not matched to a gene: 9. CDR1 is SGHTA, CDR2 FQGNSA, per germline. This chain's CDR3 is CASSPTRLAEETQYF. The CDR3, as DNA: TGTGCCAGCAGCCCCACCCGGCTAGCGGAAGAGACCCAGTACTTC. The full variable domain, with the rest looked up from reference TRBV7-2 and TRBJ2-5, is GAGVSQSPSNKVTEKGKDVELRCDPISGHTALYWYRQSLGQGLEFLIYFQGNSAPDKSGLPSDRFSAERTGGSVSTLTIQRTQQEDSAVYLCASSPTRLAEETQYFGPGTRLLVL.

The chain joins TRBV7-3 to TRBJ2-7; 8 nucleotides align to TRBD1. Germline V gene data show CDR1 as SGHTA and CDR2 as FQGTGA. With V trimmed by 3 bases and J by 0 bases, 4 bases remained unmatched. The CDR3 is 15 amino acids. DNA for the CDR3: TGTGCCAGCAGCTTGACCGGGACAGGCTCCTACGAGCAGTACTTC. It codes for CASSLTGTGSYEQYF. The variable domain in full, with the rest retrieved from reference TRBV7-3 and TRBJ2-7, is GAGVSQTPSNKVTEKGKYVELRCDPISGHTALYWYRQSLGQGPEFLIYFQGTGAADDSGLPNDRFFAVRPEGSVSTLKIQRTERGDSAVYLCASSLTGTGSYEQYFGPGTRLTVT.

The chain links TRBV29-1 to TRBJ1-1; D uncertain. The CDR3 runs to 12 residues. V shed 6 bases and J shed 0 bases, with 8 bases lying between them. Germline lookup yields CDR1 SQVTM and CDR2 ANQGSEA. The CDR3 spells CSVLSLNTEAFF. In DNA, the CDR3 is TGCAGCGTCTTAAGTCTGAACACTGAAGCTTTCTTT.

The J gene is TRBJ1-1, the V gene TRBV7-6; 10 bases are a match to TRBD1. This CDR3 comprises 14 residues. V lost 5 bases to trimming and J lost 2 bases; unmatched junction nucleotides: 2. Germline lookup yields CDR1 SGHVS and CDR2 FNYEAQ. The CDR3 region has the DNA TGTGCCAGCAGCGTGACAGGGGGCAACACTGAAGCTTTCTTT. Its translation: CASSVTGGNTEAFF.

The chain carries TRBV5-1 and TRBJ2-5; D is unclear. The CDR3 covers 14 residues. In germline, CDR1 is SGHRS, CDR2 YFSETQ. V lost 0 bases to trimming and J lost 5 bases, with 11 bases between them. CDR3 in amino acids: CASSLGQPWETQYF. The CDR3 DNA follows: TGCGCCAGCAGCTTGGGGCAGCCTTGGGAGACCCAGTACTTC.

The V gene is TRBV6-4, the J gene TRBJ2-2; D not resolved. The CDR3 spans 14 residues. Germline CDR1 and CDR2: MRHNA and SNTAGT. V lost 2 bases and J lost 7, with 11 bases in between. The CDR3 region has the DNA TGTGCCAGCAGTGACGAACCCGGGCGCGGGGAGCTGTTTTTT. Its protein product is CASSDEPGRGELFF.

The chain joins TRBV12-3 or TRBV12-4 to TRBJ2-1; no reliable D call. The CDR3 totals 13 residues. With 1 base removed from V and 3 bases from J, the gap between germline ends came to 4 bases. This CDR3 is CASSLGHYNEQFF. In DNA form, the CDR3 reads TGTGCCAGCAGTTTAGGACACTACAATGAGCAGTTCTTC.